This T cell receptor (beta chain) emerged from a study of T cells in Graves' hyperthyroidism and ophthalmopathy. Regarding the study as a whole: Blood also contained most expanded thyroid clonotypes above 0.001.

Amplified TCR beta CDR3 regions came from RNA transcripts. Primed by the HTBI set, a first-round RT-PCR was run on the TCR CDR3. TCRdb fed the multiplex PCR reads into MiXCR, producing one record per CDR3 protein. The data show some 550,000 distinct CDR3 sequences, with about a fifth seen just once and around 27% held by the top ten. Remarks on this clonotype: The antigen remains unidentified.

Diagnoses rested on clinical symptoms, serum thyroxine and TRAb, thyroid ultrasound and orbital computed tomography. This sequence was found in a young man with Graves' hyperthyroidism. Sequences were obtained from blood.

CDR3 DNA: TGCGCCAGCAGCGGCTGGACAGGGGGAGAGGGCACTGAAGCTTTCTTT. Translating gives CASSGWTGGEGTEAFF. The chain employs TRBV5-1 and TRBJ1-1; 10 bases match TRBD1. V lost 4 bases to trimming and J lost 4 bases; unmatched junction nucleotides: 10. From germline, CDR1 is SGHRS and CDR2 YFSETQ. The CDR3 contains 16 residues.